The 9 T cell receptor beta chains below come from one sample, sequenced in a study of neurological immune-mediated disorders. One entry per CDR3 protein, called by TCRdb with MiXCR from the 5' RACE reads. This table has roughly 41,000 distinct CDR3 sequences, 1.9% appearing once. Input material: PBMCs. These receptors all come from a woman aged 40 to 50 with multiple sclerosis.

This clonotype was recorded many times. V gene TRBV6-5 combines with J gene TRBJ2-1; the D gene is possibly TRBD2 (5 bases). This CDR3 has 18 amino acids. V lost 5 bases and J lost 0, with 20 bases in between. The germline V gene encodes CDR1 MNHEY and CDR2 SVGAGI. The CDR3 here is CASSLEIYSASSYNEQFF. DNA of the CDR3: TGTGCCAGCAGTCTAGAAATTTATAGCGCCAGCTCCTACAATGAGCAGTTCTTC.

This clonotype was counted ten times or more. Written as DNA, the CDR3 is TGTGCCAGCAGGATGGACAGGGGCAATCAGCCCCAGCATTTT. Residues: CASRMDRGNQPQHF. This chain joins TRBV12-3 or TRBV12-4 and TRBJ1-5; 8 bases fit TRBD1. Trimming cost V 6 bases and J 2 bases; bases outside gene matches: 3. CDR3 size: 14 residues.

The table lists this clonotype with many counts. The rearrangement joins TRBV6-5 to TRBJ2-3; D is unclear. Germline assignment: CDR1 MNHEY and CDR2 SVGAGI. CDR3 size: 14 residues. With 4 bases removed from V and 0 bases from J, the gap between germline ends came to 8 bases. The CDR3: CASSLYTSTDTQYF. The DNA of the CDR3 is TGTGCCAGCAGTTTGTATACTAGCACAGATACGCAGTATTTT.

This clonotype was picked up many times. The chain couples TRBV27 to TRBJ2-1, with D possibly being TRBD2 (6 bases). CDR3 size: 15 residues. Germline V gene sequence: CDR1 MNHEY, CDR2 SMNVEV (reference sequence). Trimming took 8 bases from V and 4 from J, leaving 18 bases between them. The CDR3 bases are TGTGCCAGCGGAGGGCTAGACCCGGGTTACAATGAGCAGTTCTTC. Its translation is CASGGLDPGYNEQFF.

This clonotype has only a few counts. This sequence joins TRBV3-1 and TRBJ2-1, with 9 bases that match TRBD2. The CDR3 loop spans 16 amino acids. V lost 1 base, J lost 4 bases, and 5 bases stayed unmatched. Germline CDR1 reads LGHDT; CDR2 reads YNNKEL (reference sequence). Here the CDR3 reads CASSQVGLAGYNEQFF. The CDR3 nucleotides read TGTGCCAGCAGCCAAGTGGGGCTAGCGGGATACAATGAGCAGTTCTTC.

This clonotype was picked up a small number of times. This rearrangement joins TRBV20-1 to TRBJ2-3, with 7 bases fitting TRBD2. J was trimmed by 5 bases and V by 6 bases; bases with no gene match: 11. CDR1 is DFQATT, CDR2 SNEGSKA, per germline (reference sequence). The CDR3 has 14 residues. CDR3 sequence (DNA): TGCAGTGCCACTGGGAGGGGCCCCAAAGATACGCAGTATTTT. This translates into CSATGRGPKDTQYF.

This clonotype was seen repeatedly, ten times or more. The chain employs TRBV20-1 and TRBJ2-1, with D perhaps matching TRBD1 or TRBD2 (7 bases each). The CDR3 contains 16 residues. Germline loops: CDR1 DFQATT, CDR2 SNEGSKA (reference sequence). Trimming cost V 2 bases and J 3 bases, with 17 bases left between them. CDR3 DNA: TGCAGTGCTAGACGGAGGGGGCGGGGGAACTACAATGAGCAGTTCTTC. Its protein is CSARRRGRGNYNEQFF.

This clonotype was found many times. V usage is TRBV7-8 and J usage is TRBJ2-2, with 8 bases aligning to TRBD1. The ends lost 8 bases at V and 6 bases at J; junction bases unmatched: 8. The CDR3 sequence is 14 residues long. Per germline, CDR1 SGHVS and CDR2 FQNEAQ. The CDR3 bases are TGTGCCAGCCACAGGGGGAGGATGGCCGGGGAGCTGTTTTTT. This gives the protein CASHRGRMAGELFF.

This clonotype was observed at least ten times. The rearrangement links TRBV7-3 to TRBJ2-1, with D perhaps given as TRBD1 or TRBD2 (5 bases each). This CDR3 has 11 amino acids. The germline V gene has CDR1 SGHTA and CDR2 FQGTGA. Trimming left V 4 bases short and J 10 bases short, with 8 bases between. The CDR3: CASSSGGEQFF. CDR3 coding DNA: TGTGCCAGCAGCTCTGGGGGAGAGCAGTTCTTC.